The present TCR beta chain was sequenced within a study of T cell responses to AZD1222 COVID-19 vaccine. Findings and limits, study-wide: Mapped onto spike, vaccine-associated CD4 TCRs spanned it and were dominant at 160-218 and 743-854.

The germline V gene has CDR1 LNHNV and CDR2 YYDKDF (reference sequence). CDR3 length equals 16 residues. V gave up 5 bases and J gave up 5 bases; unmatched junction bases: 11. Measured with immunoSEQ multiplex PCR; TCRdb has only the in-frame clones, and not every one. The sample includes about 120,000 clones, 84% seen only once; the top ten take about 26%. A remark on this clone: Antigen specificity is unknown.

The sample here was peripheral blood, taken 28 days after the second AZD1222 dose. J is TRBJ2-3 and V is TRBV15, with 9 bases matching TRBD2. The receptor comes from an adult who received the AZD1222 COVID-19 vaccine. This chain's CDR3 is CATSPPPRGGGDTQYF. The CDR3 DNA is TGTGCCACCAGCCCTCCCCCGCGGGGGGGCGGAGATACGCAGTATTTT.